These 23 T cell receptor beta chains were all obtained from the same sample, sequenced in a study of metastatic and nonmetastatic thyroid tumors. MiXCR re-clonotyped the PCR reads for TCRdb. In the table there are about 7,400 clones, 28% of which are singletons. Every patient was untreated before thyroid surgery. The specimen sequenced was adjacent normal tissue. These receptors originate from a male donor with papillary thyroid cancer or a benign thyroid nodule (not recorded which). Some clones in this sample may be carry-over from other donors' samples.

J is TRBJ2-7 and V is TRBV20-1, with TRBD1 as a possible D gene (6 bases). The V gene's germline CDR1 is DFQATT and CDR2 SNEGSKA (reference sequence). Trimming shortened V by 6 bases and J by 6 bases, and 21 bases separated the two germline ends. This CDR3 has 14 amino acids. CDR3 nucleotides: TGCAGTGCACACTCTGACAGGCACATTGGCGAGCAGTACTTC. It is translated as CSAHSDRHIGEQYF.

This clone was seen only a few times. The chain carries TRBV30 and TRBJ2-7; D unresolved. Trimming stripped 1 base from V and 0 bases from J, with 1 base between. CDR1 and CDR2 from the germline V gene are GTSNPN and SVGIG (reference sequence). The CDR3 loop spans 11 amino acids. CDR3 in DNA: TGTGCCTGGAGTGACTCCTACGAGCAGTACTTC. This gives the protein CAWSDSYEQYF. The whole variable domain, remainder taken from reference TRBV30 and TRBJ2-7, is SQTIHQWPATLVQPVGSPLSLECTVEGTSNPNLYWYRQAAGRGLQLLFYSVGIGQISSEVPQNLSASRPQDRQFILSSKKLLLSDSGFYLCAWSDSYEQYFGPGTRLTVT.

This clone is labeled medium-sized. The J gene is TRBJ1-1, the V gene TRBV24-1; D uncertain. Germline loops: CDR1 KGHDR, CDR2 SFDVKD. The germline V and J ends were trimmed by 4 bases and 9 bases, with 11 bases remaining between them. CDR3 length: 12 residues. The CDR3 sequence: CATSDSDTKAFF. In DNA form, the CDR3 reads TGTGCCACCAGTGACTCTGACACCAAAGCTTTCTTT.

The chain has TRBV6-5 and TRBJ2-2, with no clear D. The CDR3 covers 14 residues. Germline V gene lookup returns CDR1 MNHEY and CDR2 SVGAGI. V shed 0 bases and J shed 6 bases, with 8 bases lying between them. The chain's CDR3 is CASSYSRPAGELFF. DNA of the CDR3: TGTGCCAGCAGTTACTCTCGACCGGCCGGGGAGCTGTTTTTT.

V is TRBV15 and J is TRBJ1-1; 9 bases match TRBD1. This CDR3 has 15 residues. The germline gives CDR1 LNHNV, CDR2 YYDKDF (reference sequence). After removal of 4 bases from V and 8 bases from J, the junction contained 11 bases not matched to a gene. CDR3 region: CATSTFGGQGREAFF. In DNA, the CDR3 is TGTGCCACCAGCACATTTGGGGGACAGGGCAGAGAAGCTTTCTTT.

This clone was counted between two and nine times. The chain employs TRBV6-1 and TRBJ2-7, with 7 nucleotides matching TRBD2. This CDR3 contains 13 residues. V trimming: 7 bases; J trimming: 0 bases; junction bases outside the gene matches: 3. CDR1 MNHNS and CDR2 SASEGT come from the germline V gene. The CDR3 DNA sequence: TGTGCCAGCATCCGGGGGGTCTCCTACGAGCAGTACTTC. It codes for CASIRGVSYEQYF.

Of note for this clone: The CDR3 does not end in the conserved phenylalanine or tryptophan, so this is likely a read error. The J gene is TRBJ2-2, the V gene TRBV11-2; TRBD2 might be the D (5 bases). This CDR3 spans 16 amino acids. Between the trimmed V and J ends, which lost 1 base and 5 bases, there was a span of 14 bases. From germline, CDR1 is SGHAT and CDR2 FQNNGV. The CDR3 DNA sequence: TGTGCCAGCAGCTTAGTCTCTAGCTCGGGGACCGGGGAGCTGTTTTCT. Encoded protein: CASSLVSSSGTGELFS.

The sample holds a few counts of this clone. Its ends do not fully match the called genes, so a read error is possible. V gene TRBV27 combines with J gene TRBJ1-1; TRBD1 is a possible D gene (6 bases). This CDR3 region has 18 residues. Per germline, CDR1 MNHEY and CDR2 SMNVEV (reference sequence). The CDR3 loop is CAGSPESPGQFRVLGAFF. The CDR3 DNA reads TGTGCCGGCAGTCCGGAATCCCCTGGACAGTTCCGTGTGCTCGGAGCTTTCTTT.

Regarding this clone: A read error may account for a junction end that differs from germline. V and J are TRBV6-2 or TRBV6-3 and TRBJ1-3; the D is unclear. This CDR3 spans 15 amino acids. Germline V gene lookup returns CDR1 MNHEY and CDR2 SVGEGT. CDR3 in amino acids: CASSNGKASGKTISF. The CDR3 region has the DNA TGTGCCAGCAGTAACGGCAAAGCCTCTGGAAAAACCATATCTTTT.

V is TRBV5-5 and J is TRBJ2-2, with 7 bases identical to TRBD2. CDR3 length: 16 amino acids. V lost 4 bases, J lost 7 bases, and 13 bases stayed unmatched. From germline, CDR1 is SGHKS and CDR2 YYEKEE (reference sequence). CDR3 in DNA: TGTGCCAGCAGCCGGGGACTCGGGAGCGGGGACGGGGAGCTGTTTTTT. Translation gives CASSRGLGSGDGELFF.

For this clone: The junction differs from germline at one of its ends, possibly a read error. The genes are TRBV5-1 and TRBJ1-2; tentatively, D is TRBD1 (5 bases). Germline CDR1 and CDR2: SGHRS and YFSETQ. CDR3 size: 16 residues. For the CDR3, the DNA is TGCGCCATCAGCTTGGCCGTGGGCGGAGGGGTTGATTGCTACACCTTC. It encodes CAISLAVGGGVDCYTF. The entire variable domain, with the rest obtained from reference TRBV5-1 and TRBJ1-2, is as follows: KAGVTQTPRYLIKTRGQQVTLSCSPISGHRSVSWYQQTPGQGLQFLFEYFSETQRNKGNFPGRFSGRQFSNSRSEMNVSTLELGDSALYLCAISLAVGGGVDCYTFGSGTRLTVV.

The rearrangement joins TRBV20-1 to TRBJ2-7; TRBD2 matches at 10 bases. Germline loops: CDR1 DFQATT, CDR2 SNEGSKA (reference sequence). This CDR3 has 16 amino acids. The V and J ends lost 4 bases and 4 bases, in that order; junction bases with no gene match: 13. CDR3 loop: CSATKLAGDRGYEQYF. CDR3 DNA: TGCAGTGCTACCAAGCTAGCGGGAGATAGGGGTTACGAGCAGTACTTC.

The V gene is TRBV27, the J gene TRBJ2-2; D may be TRBD1 (5 bases). CDR1 is MNHEY, CDR2 SMNVEV, per germline (reference sequence). The CDR3 consists of 15 residues. Trimming removed 6 bases at V and 4 bases at J, with 15 bases between. The DNA of the CDR3 is TGTGCCAGCAGCGTATGGTATGGGGCCACCGGGGAGCTGTTTTTT. Translated: CASSVWYGATGELFF.

By its share, this clone is medium-sized (0.01 to 0.1%). The chain links TRBV9 to TRBJ1-2, with 10 bases lining up with TRBD1. The J segment lost 7 bases and the V segment lost 0 bases, leaving 6 bases of the junction unmatched. The CDR3 runs to 15 residues. Looked up from germline, CDR1 is SGDLS and CDR2 is YYNGEE. The CDR3, as DNA: TGTGCCAGCAGCGTAGATCCCGGGACAGGGGTTGGCTACACCTTC. This codes for CASSVDPGTGVGYTF.

In this sample, this clone turned up once. This likely comes from a read error, as the CDR3 has no conserved phenylalanine or tryptophan at its end. The limits of the CDR3 on the DNA are not certain, so only TCRdb's listed CDR3 is given. CDR3 in amino acids: CACSVDTPYC. The rearrangement uses TRBV12-3 or TRBV12-4 and TRBJ2-3. The CDR3 numbers 10 amino acids, ends counted.

The chain recombines TRBV30 with TRBJ1-6, with D unclear. This CDR3 is built from 13 residues. Trimming shortened V by 0 bases and J by 7 bases, and 7 bases separated the two germline ends. Germline V CDR1 and CDR2: GTSNPN, SVGIG (reference sequence). In nucleotides, the CDR3 is TGTGCCTGGAGTGTACAACGGAATTCACCCCTCCACTTT. As protein: CAWSVQRNSPLHF.

The chain employs TRBV20-1 and TRBJ2-2; maybe TRBD1 (6 bases). CDR1 is DFQATT, CDR2 SNEGSKA, per germline (reference sequence). V lost 1 base, J lost 8 bases, and 11 bases lay in between. This CDR3 spans 13 amino acids. The CDR3 region is CSARVTGTGELFF. The CDR3 nucleotides read TGCAGTGCTAGAGTCACCGGGACAGGGGAGCTGTTTTTT.

In this sample, this clone turned up a few times. The chain uses TRBV6-2 or TRBV6-3 and TRBJ2-3; the D gene is possibly TRBD1 (5 bases). CDR1 MNHEY and CDR2 SVGEGT come from the germline V gene. The CDR3 runs 14 residues. V lost 6 bases, J lost 3 bases, and 13 bases lay in between. The CDR3 sequence: CASSARVGTDTQYF. CDR3 nucleotides: TGTGCCAGCAGCGCCAGGGTGGGGACAGATACGCAGTATTTT.

This clone was observed at least ten times. Mismatch with germline at one junction end may stem from a read error. The sample contains more than one DNA sequence encoding this CDR3. The gene calls are TRBV4-1 and TRBJ1-6, with 8 bases lining up with TRBD1. Germline V gene lookup returns CDR1 MGHRA and CDR2 YSYEKL. CDR3 length: 15 residues. The CDR3 spells CASSHLDRDGSPLHF. DNA for the CDR3: TGTGCCAGCAGCCACCTGGACAGGGATGGTTCACCCCTCCACTTT.

This clone was recorded a few times. The rearrangement uses TRBV27 and TRBJ2-1, with D tentatively TRBD1 (6 bases). Per germline, CDR1 MNHEY and CDR2 SMNVEV (reference sequence). CDR3 size: 11 residues. Trimming left V 10 bases short and J 6 bases short, with 10 bases between. CDR3 in amino acids: CANQGFNEQFF. Written as DNA, the CDR3 is TGTGCCAACCAGGGGTTCAATGAGCAGTTCTTC.

In its sample, this clone was seen a few times. The genes are TRBV6-4 and TRBJ2-7; 12 bases map to TRBD2. V dropped 0 bases and J dropped 2; count of bases not matched to a gene: 8. There are 18 residues in the CDR3. Looked up from germline, CDR1 is MRHNA and CDR2 is SNTAGT. CDR3 residues: CASSDSRCLAGGPYEQYF. CDR3 in DNA: TGTGCCAGCAGTGACTCGAGATGTCTAGCGGGAGGGCCCTACGAGCAGTACTTC.

This clone was recorded at least ten times. This CDR3 is also generated by other DNA sequences in the sample. V gene TRBV6-1 combines with J gene TRBJ2-7; 12 nucleotides match TRBD2. The trim removed 2 bases at V and 3 bases at J, leaving 5 bases unmatched. Germline V gives CDR1 MNHNS, CDR2 SASEGT. The CDR3 loop spans 16 amino acids. The CDR3 loop is CASSEIGLAGFYEQYF. The CDR3, as DNA: TGTGCCAGCAGTGAAATCGGACTAGCGGGGTTCTACGAGCAGTACTTC.

This clone is classed as medium-sized. V and J are TRBV30 and TRBJ2-3, with 9 bases identical to TRBD1. This CDR3 is 14 amino acids long. Per germline, CDR1 GTSNPN and CDR2 SVGIG (reference sequence). V lost 0 bases, J lost 5 bases, and 3 bases stayed unmatched. The CDR3 is CAWSVTGGQDTQYF. CDR3 nucleotide sequence: TGTGCCTGGAGTGTAACAGGGGGCCAAGATACGCAGTATTTT.